The entry that follows covers one T cell receptor beta chain sequence. Its specificity is not known. This entry belongs to a study of T cell responses to AZD1222 COVID-19 vaccine. General observations from the study: Among vaccine-associated CD4 TCRs, coverage spanned spike, with dominance at 160-218 and 743-854.

Method: immunoSEQ multiplex PCR; TCRdb's copy keeps in-frame clones and lacks some. The repertoire has roughly 110,000 clones, roughly 90% of them found once; the top ten carry about 8.1%. The specimen comprised peripheral blood, sampled 28 days after the second AZD1222 dose. This clonotype was obtained from an adult who received the AZD1222 COVID-19 vaccine.

The chain's CDR3 is CASRPQGWETQYF. CDR3 bases: TGTGCCAGCAGACCACAGGGGTGGGAGACCCAGTACTTC. The J gene is TRBJ2-5, the V gene TRBV3-1 (or the pseudogene TRBV3-2); 7 bases match TRBD1. The CDR3 is made up of 13 amino acids. Trimming removed 6 bases from V and 5 bases from J; junction bases left unmatched: 6. Per germline, CDR1 LGHDT and CDR2 YNNKEL (reference sequence).